The 30 T cell receptor beta chains in this list originate from one sample, sequenced in a study of regulatory T cells in long-lasting Graves disease (dated by TCRdb to 2020 to 2023). Library creation used multiplex PCR. Sequenced on an Illumina HiSeq 4000. iRepertoire HTBI primers and Arm-PCR amplification of CDR3 regions were used to construct TCR beta libraries. Using fastp at Q25 and MiXCR, TCRdb reprocessed the public reads and kept productive beta chains. Rows are combined by CDR3 protein, so each entry shows the most common genes and DNA. In this sample the table shows about 340,000 distinct CDR3 sequences, about 19% of which occur a single time. The top ten constitute roughly 27% of the sample. In the paper's terms, the time point label means: persistent/refractory GD, antithyroid drugs over 5 years with positive TRAb. RNA was extracted from PBMCs in TRIzol for both TCR sequencing and RNA sequencing.

The sample in question was peripheral blood mononuclear cells (PBMCs), obtained when the disease was refractory, from a patient treated with antithyroid drugs. The receptor source for this set is a female donor with Graves disease.

This clonotype was recorded many times. The J gene is TRBJ1-2, the V gene TRBV29-1; D is unclear. The CDR3 totals 14 residues. The V gene lost 0 bases and the J gene lost 2 bases, with 10 bases spanning the gap. The germline V gene encodes CDR1 SQVTM and CDR2 ANQGSEA. CDR3 nucleotide sequence: TGCAGCGTTGAAGAATTGACGGGAAACTATGGCTACACCTTC. It yields the protein CSVEELTGNYGYTF.

J is TRBJ2-6 and V is TRBV10-3, with TRBD1 as a possible D gene (5 bases). CDR1 and CDR2 (germline): ENHRY, SYGVKD. There are 16 residues in the CDR3. Trimming removed 3 bases from V and 5 bases from J, with 14 bases in between. The CDR3 reads CAISDQIGVRANVLTF. Written as DNA, the CDR3 is TGTGCCATCAGTGACCAGATAGGGGTCAGGGCCAACGTCCTGACTTTC.

The chain links TRBV6-1 to TRBJ2-3; 11 positions agree with TRBD1. The CDR3 extends over 14 amino acids. The germline V gene has CDR1 MNHNS and CDR2 SASEGT. With V trimmed by 10 bases and J by 3 bases, 6 bases remained unmatched. The CDR3 bases are TGTGCCATCAGCGGACAGGGGGCAACAGATACGCAGTATTTT. Residues: CAISGQGATDTQYF.

This clonotype was detected ten times or more. J is TRBJ1-5 and V is TRBV2; a weak D match, TRBD1 (6 bases). V lost 7 bases to trimming and J lost 0 bases, with 16 bases between them. CDR1 is SNHLY, CDR2 FYNNEI, per germline. There are 16 residues in the CDR3. CDR3 DNA: TGTGCCAGCACCTTGGACAGTCCGTATAGCAATCAGCCCCAGCATTTT. The encoded protein is CASTLDSPYSNQPQHF.

V is TRBV25-1 and J is TRBJ1-2; no definite D call. The CDR3 extends over 15 amino acids. Looked up from germline, CDR1 is MGHDK and CDR2 is SYGVNS. The V end lost 0 bases, the J end lost 3 bases, and 11 bases lay between the germline ends. Here the CDR3 reads CASSEYVGPDYGYTF. The CDR3 region has the DNA TGTGCCAGCAGTGAATACGTCGGCCCAGACTATGGCTACACCTTC.

The chain links TRBV20-1 to TRBJ2-5, with 8 bases that match TRBD1. The CDR3 has 15 residues. V lost 8 bases to trimming and J lost 3 bases; unmatched junction nucleotides: 14. Germline CDR1 and CDR2: DFQATT and SNEGSKA (reference sequence). The CDR3 region is CSTKVLGQEKETQYF. In nucleotides, the CDR3 is TGCAGTACCAAAGTGTTGGGACAGGAAAAAGAGACCCAGTACTTC.

This clonotype turned up a few times. The chain carries TRBV15 and TRBJ1-5; TRBD1 aligns across 7 bases. Per the germline V gene, CDR1 is LNHNV and CDR2 is YYDKDF (reference sequence). CDR3 length: 14 residues. Trimming took 0 bases from V and 5 from J; bases not matched to a gene: 1. The chain's CDR3 is CATSRDRGYQPQHF. CDR3 bases: TGTGCCACCAGCAGAGACAGGGGGTATCAGCCCCAGCATTTT.

On this clonotype: This clone may be a read error of a much larger clone one base away. In DNA form, the CDR3 reads TGTGCCAGCAGTTTACGTACTACTGACGGACAGTACTTC. Translated, it gives CASSLRTTDGQYF. The V gene is TRBV27, the J gene TRBJ2-7; D not certain. CDR1 MNHEY and CDR2 SMNVEV come from the germline V gene (reference sequence). The CDR3 runs to 13 residues. V lost 2 bases, J lost 10 bases, and 15 bases lay in between.

This clonotype came up a few times. The J gene is TRBJ1-5, the V gene TRBV5-5; 7 nucleotides align to TRBD1. Trimming removed 1 base from V and 4 bases from J; junction bases left unmatched: 5. The CDR3 totals 15 residues. Germline assignment: CDR1 SGHKS and CDR2 YYEKEE (reference sequence). CDR3 sequence reads: CASSLWTGANQPQHF. DNA for the CDR3: TGTGCCAGCAGCTTGTGGACAGGCGCAAATCAGCCCCAGCATTTT.

The chain couples TRBV19 to TRBJ2-1; D is possibly TRBD2 (6 bases). Germline-derived CDR1 and CDR2 are LNHDA and SQIVND (reference sequence). The CDR3 extends over 14 amino acids. Trimming took off 7 bases at V and 8 bases at J, with 18 bases between the two ends. For the CDR3, the DNA is TGTGCCAGTACCCCGGGACTGCCGTGGGATGAGCAGTTCTTC. The encoded protein is CASTPGLPWDEQFF.

The V and J genes are TRBV20-1 and TRBJ1-1; 7 nucleotides line up with TRBD1. V was pared by 2 bases and J by 6 bases, with 6 bases of the junction left unmatched. The CDR3 spans 13 residues. CDR1 is DFQATT, CDR2 SNEGSKA, per germline (reference sequence). DNA of the CDR3: TGCAGTGCTAGATTCCCCGGGACAGCTGAAGCTTTCTTT. As protein: CSARFPGTAEAFF.

This clonotype has only a few counts. V is TRBV2 and J is TRBJ2-5; D remains ambiguous. Trimming stripped 5 bases from V and 4 bases from J, with 17 bases between. CDR1 and CDR2 (germline): SNHLY, FYNNEI. The CDR3 has 15 amino acids. The CDR3, as DNA: TGTGCCAGCAGTCGACTCCGCGATAAAGGAGAGACCCAGTACTTC. It yields the protein CASSRLRDKGETQYF.

The V and J genes are TRBV19 and TRBJ2-7, with 7 bases fitting TRBD2. The germline gives CDR1 LNHDA, CDR2 SQIVND (reference sequence). V gave up 5 bases and J gave up 0 bases; unmatched junction bases: 7. The CDR3 contains 15 residues. CDR3 residues: CASSRLAASSYEQYF. CDR3 nucleotides: TGTGCCAGTAGTCGTCTAGCGGCCAGCTCCTACGAGCAGTACTTC.

The sample holds many counts of this clonotype. V usage is TRBV3-1 and J usage is TRBJ2-5; 7 nucleotides match TRBD2. V was clipped by 4 bases and J by 4 bases; unmatched bases: 3. CDR1 is LGHDT and CDR2 is YNNKEL in the germline V gene (reference sequence). This CDR3 is built from 13 residues. The CDR3 reads CASSRGRAETQYF. CDR3 in DNA: TGTGCCAGCAGCCGGGGGAGGGCAGAGACCCAGTACTTC.

This clonotype was counted at least ten times. The CDR3 DNA sequence: TGTGCCAGCAGCCCCCAGGGACAGGGGGTGACTGAAGCTTTCTTT. Amino acid sequence: CASSPQGQGVTEAFF. The V gene is TRBV7-3, the J gene TRBJ1-1, with 11 bases that match TRBD1. The CDR3 extends over 15 amino acids. Germline trimming cut 5 bases from V and 5 bases from J; bases unmatched to any gene: 7. CDR1 SGHTA and CDR2 FQGTGA come from the germline V gene.

Many counts were recorded for this clonotype. J is TRBJ1-5 and V is TRBV27, with a weak D call TRBD1 (5 bases). There are 14 residues in the CDR3. The germline V gene encodes CDR1 MNHEY and CDR2 SMNVEV (reference sequence). V dropped 5 bases and J dropped 4 bases, with 12 bases sitting between them. DNA for the CDR3: TGTGCCAGCAGTCTCCGGGACCGGAATCAGCCCCAGCATTTT. It specifies CASSLRDRNQPQHF.

This clonotype came up many times. The CDR3: CATSRDLGSYEQYF. The CDR3 DNA sequence: TGTGCCACCAGCAGAGACCTAGGATCCTACGAGCAGTACTTC. The chain joins TRBV15 to TRBJ2-7; D not resolved. V was trimmed by 0 bases and J by 1 base, leaving 7 bases between them. This CDR3 comprises 14 residues. Germline CDR1 is LNHNV and CDR2 is YYDKDF (reference sequence).

This clonotype has more than one count but fewer than ten. The rearrangement links TRBV12-3 or TRBV12-4 to TRBJ1-5; D not resolved. Trimming left V 6 bases short and J 0 bases short, with 6 bases between. This CDR3 is 13 amino acids long. The CDR3 DNA sequence: TGTGCCAGCAGGTTACTTAGCAATCAGCCCCAGCATTTT. The encoded protein is CASRLLSNQPQHF.

This clonotype was counted at least ten times. V gene TRBV7-2 combines with J gene TRBJ1-1; D unresolved. Trimming cost V 1 base and J 3 bases, with 12 bases left between them. Germline lookup yields CDR1 SGHTA and CDR2 FQGNSA. The CDR3 is made up of 15 amino acids. The CDR3 region is CASSLGSLMDTEAFF. DNA of the CDR3: TGTGCCAGCAGCTTAGGAAGTCTTATGGACACTGAAGCTTTCTTT.

This clonotype was counted at least ten times. The chain has TRBV29-1 and TRBJ1-1; maybe TRBD1 (6 bases). Germline assignment: CDR1 SQVTM and CDR2 ANQGSEA. The CDR3 has 13 amino acids. The germline V and J ends were trimmed by 7 bases and 5 bases, with 17 bases remaining between them. The DNA of the CDR3 is TGCAGCGGCTCCACGGGGGGACAAACTGAAGCTTTCTTT. Translation gives CSGSTGGQTEAFF.

This clonotype was counted ten times or more. The chain combines TRBV7-9 with TRBJ2-7; 7 bases are shared with TRBD2. Germline V gives CDR1 SEHNR, CDR2 FQNEAQ (reference sequence). This CDR3 contains 15 residues. Unmatched junction bases numbered 7, after V lost 5 bases and J lost 0 bases. This CDR3 reads CASSLRGESSYEQYF. The CDR3 nucleotides read TGTGCCAGCAGCCTTCGGGGGGAGAGCTCCTACGAGCAGTACTTC.

This clonotype was seen many times. The V and J genes are TRBV28 and TRBJ2-5; TRBD1 agrees at 9 bases. The CDR3 runs 15 residues. The V segment lost 3 bases and the J segment 4 bases; nucleotides outside the gene matches: 6. Germline V lookup: CDR1 MDHEN, CDR2 SYDVKM. The CDR3 DNA sequence: TGTGCCAGCAGTTTCGACGGGACAGGGCCAGAGACCCAGTACTTC. Translated, it gives CASSFDGTGPETQYF.

In its sample, this clonotype was seen many times. The chain uses TRBV18 and TRBJ1-6; possibly TRBD1 for D (5 bases). Germline loops: CDR1 KGHSH, CDR2 LQKENI. This CDR3 has 13 amino acids. Trimming took 4 bases from V and 10 from J, leaving 11 bases between them. CDR3 in amino acids: CASSRDSESPLHF. CDR3 bases: TGTGCCAGCTCACGGGACTCAGAGTCACCCCTCCACTTT.

This clonotype occurred a few times. The genes are TRBV12-5 and TRBJ2-2; 11 bases agree with TRBD2. The CDR3 length is 17 residues. The V gene's germline CDR1 is LGHNT and CDR2 FRNRAP. After removal of 3 bases from V and 7 bases from J, the junction contained 10 bases not matched to a gene. CDR3 loop: CASGFIIAGGQVGELFF. The CDR3 nucleotides are TGTGCTAGTGGTTTTATTATAGCGGGGGGGCAGGTCGGGGAGCTGTTTTTT.

V and J are TRBV15 and TRBJ2-3, with 7 bases lining up with TRBD2. CDR3 size: 18 residues. J was trimmed by 1 base and V by 0 bases; bases with no gene match: 10. Germline assignment: CDR1 LNHNV and CDR2 YYDKDF (reference sequence). The CDR3 sequence is CATSRDLGLKRGTDTQYF. The CDR3 coding sequence is TGTGCCACCAGCAGAGATTTGGGACTAAAACGGGGCACAGATACGCAGTATTTT.

This clonotype was recorded at least ten times. This chain connects TRBV28 to TRBJ1-6, with D hard to call. Germline V gene lookup returns CDR1 MDHEN and CDR2 SYDVKM. Trimming took 3 bases from V and 14 from J, leaving 17 bases between them. The CDR3 runs to 14 residues. CDR3 DNA sequence: TGTGCCAGCAGTTTTAGATTGAGCAAACGGGCCCTCCACTTT. Encoded protein: CASSFRLSKRALHF.

The sample holds many counts of this clonotype. The rearrangement joins TRBV3-1 to TRBJ2-5; 7 bases line up with TRBD2. Germline V gene lookup returns CDR1 LGHDT and CDR2 YNNKEL (reference sequence). V lost 4 bases, J lost 6 bases, and 11 bases stayed unmatched. The CDR3 totals 15 residues. As DNA, the CDR3 is TGTGCCAGCAGCCCACGACGCGGGAGTGGACAGACCCAGTACTTC. Its protein product is CASSPRRGSGQTQYF.

This clonotype was seen repeatedly, ten times or more. The chain uses TRBV28 and TRBJ1-4; perhaps TRBD1 as D (5 bases). This CDR3 spans 15 amino acids. Trimming shortened V by 5 bases and J by 8 bases, and 18 bases separated the two germline ends. Germline loops: CDR1 MDHEN, CDR2 SYDVKM. This chain's CDR3 is CASSVGGRGGEKLFF. The CDR3 DNA reads as TGTGCCAGCAGTGTCGGGGGGAGGGGAGGCGAAAAACTGTTTTTT.

This clonotype was found many times. The chain joins TRBV5-1 to TRBJ1-1; 8 nucleotides agree with TRBD1. The germline gives CDR1 SGHRS, CDR2 YFSETQ. V gave up 4 bases and J gave up 4 bases; unmatched junction bases: 6. The CDR3 has 14 amino acids. The CDR3 reads CASSDPTGGTEAFF. The CDR3 DNA sequence: TGCGCCAGCAGCGATCCTACAGGGGGCACTGAAGCTTTCTTT.

This clonotype was seen a handful of times. The chain couples TRBV4-1 to TRBJ2-5; tentatively, D is TRBD2 (6 bases). V gave up 2 bases and J gave up 2 bases, with 18 bases separating them. Germline-derived CDR1 and CDR2 are MGHRA and YSYEKL. This CDR3 is built from 17 residues. CDR3 coding DNA: TGCGCCAGCAGCCAATTATCTGTGCAGGGAGGACAAGAGACCCAGTACTTC. Its protein product is CASSQLSVQGGQETQYF.